The 2 T cell receptor beta chains reported below all come from one sample, sequenced in a study of control samples from healthy donors and cancer patients. Some clones are missing from TCRdb's copy, which holds only in-frame ones; the method was immunoSEQ multiplex PCR. The sample shows about 85,000 clones, approximately 89% of them seen only once. The sequenced sample was blood. Source of these receptors: a man aged 45 to 65 in good health.

This rearrangement joins TRBV5-1 to TRBJ2-5; D gene ambiguous. This CDR3 comprises 14 residues. Trimming took off 0 bases at V and 5 bases at J, with 11 bases between the two ends. Germline V lookup: CDR1 SGHRS, CDR2 YFSETQ. This chain's CDR3 is CASSLAGYSETQYF. In DNA form, the CDR3 reads TGCGCCAGCAGCTTGGCTGGGTATAGCGAGACCCAGTACTTC.

Only a few counts were recorded for this clone. This sequence joins TRBV28 and TRBJ1-6; 7 positions match TRBD1. Trimming took 8 bases from V and 9 from J; bases not matched to a gene: 10. The CDR3 has 14 residues. In germline, CDR1 is MDHEN, CDR2 SYDVKM. CDR3 in amino acids: CASGGTESFSPLHF. The CDR3 coding sequence is TGTGCCAGCGGGGGGACAGAGAGCTTTTCACCCCTCCACTTT.